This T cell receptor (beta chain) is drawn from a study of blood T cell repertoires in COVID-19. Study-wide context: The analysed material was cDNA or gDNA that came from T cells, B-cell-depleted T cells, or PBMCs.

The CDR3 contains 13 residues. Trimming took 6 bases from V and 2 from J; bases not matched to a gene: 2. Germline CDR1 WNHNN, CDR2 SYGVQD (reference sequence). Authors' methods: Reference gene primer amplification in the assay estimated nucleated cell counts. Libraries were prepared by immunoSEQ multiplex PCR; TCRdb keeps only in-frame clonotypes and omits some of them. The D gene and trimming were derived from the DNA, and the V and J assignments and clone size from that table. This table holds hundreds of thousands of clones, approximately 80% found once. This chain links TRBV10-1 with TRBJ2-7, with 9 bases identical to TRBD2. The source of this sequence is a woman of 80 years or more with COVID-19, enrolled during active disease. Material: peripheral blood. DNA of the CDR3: TGCGCCAGCAGCAGCGGGGGGACCTACGAGCAGTACTTC. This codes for CASSSGGTYEQYF.